This TCR beta chain emerged from a study of CD8+CD57+ T cells in acquired aplastic anemia. Genomic DNA, serving as template, underwent TCR beta VDJ and CDR3 profiling. Each CDR3 protein gets one entry after TCRdb re-called the reads with MiXCR. Of more than 150,000 distinct CDR3 sequences detected, just over 45% appear once; the ten largest clones hold around 2.9%. The CDR3 is 15 residues long. The V segment lost 6 bases and the J segment 4 bases; nucleotides outside the gene matches: 9. Germline V gene data show CDR1 as MDHEN and CDR2 as SYDVKM. In regard to this clonotype: Its matching antigen is unknown.

Study outcomes and limitations: Shared by patients and controls, 25 to 30 CD8+ CDR3s were abundant in patients.

This TCR came from a human donor in good health. The specimen was sorted CD4+, CD8+, or CD8+CD57+ T cells (not recorded which) from PBMCs. The genes are TRBV28 and TRBJ1-2; 9 bases line up with TRBD1. CDR3 region: CASRGDRETIYGYTF. CDR3 bases: TGTGCCAGCAGAGGGGACAGGGAGACGATCTATGGCTACACCTTC.